The rows below give T cell receptor beta chains drawn from one sample of a study of shared clonotypes between healthy human individuals. Profiled with immunoSEQ multiplex PCR; TCRdb holds only in-frame clones, not every one. Among millions of clones listed, around 90% were seen once. Sequencing used naive CD4+ T cells sorted from blood. The receptors derive from a man between 18 and 29 years old in good health. The CDR3 runs from the conserved cysteine through the conserved F or W. D genes are given only for firm matches. Clone size appears in some rows only: once, few, many, or a class for an expanded clone.

once | TRBD1 | TRBJ2-2 | TRBV6-4 | TGTGCCACAGGGGGGAACACCGGGGAGCTGTTTTTT | CATGGNTGELFF
. | TRBD1 | TRBJ1-4 | TRBV2 | TGTGCCAGCACTACGGGACAGGAACGTTGGGAAAAACTGTTTTTT | CASTTGQERWEKLFF
. | . | TRBJ2-5 | TRBV10-3 | TGTGCCACTGAGAAGGGGGACCAAGAGACCCAGTACTTC | CATEKGDQETQYF
once | . | TRBJ2-5 | TRBV6-1 | TGTGCCAGCAGTTCTCTCGGTTTAGGTGAGACCCAGTACTTC | CASSSLGLGETQYF
. | . | TRBJ1-2 | TRBV5-6 | TGTGCCAGCCACAGGGCGGGCTATGGCTACACCTTC | CASHRAGYGYTF
. | . | TRBJ1-2 | TRBV6-5 | TGTGCCAGCAGTTACTCGAGTACTAACTATGGCTACACCTTC | CASSYSSTNYGYTF
. | . | TRBJ2-3 | TRBV7-2 | TGTGCCAGCAGCTTAGGACTAGATACGCAGTATTTT | CASSLGLDTQYF
. | TRBD1 | TRBJ2-5 | TRBV2 | TGTGCCAGCAGTGCGGACAGGGGGCAAGAGACCCAGTACTTC | CASSADRGQETQYF
few | . | TRBJ2-3 | TRBV6-1 | TGTGCCAGCAGTGAAGATGGGTTTAGCACAGATACGCAGTATTTT | CASSEDGFSTDTQYF
. | TRBD1 | TRBJ1-1 | TRBV19 | TGTGCCAGTAGTCGACAGGGGGTGCCGAACACTGAAGCTTTCTTT | CASSRQGVPNTEAFF
. | . | TRBJ1-2 | TRBV2 | TGTGCCAGCAGTTCTCAAGAGACAGACTATGGCTACACCTTC | CASSSQETDYGYTF
. | . | TRBJ2-7 | TRBV21-1 | TGTGCCAGCAGCCCACCGGGACAGCAAAATTTCTACGAGCAGTACTTC | CASSPPGQQNFYEQYF
. | TRBD2 | TRBJ2-1 | TRBV7-2 | TGTGCCAGCAGCTCCCCTAAGGGACTAGCGGGAGGGTCCTACAATGAGCAGTTCTTC | CASSSPKGLAGGSYNEQFF
. | . | TRBJ2-7 | TRBV11-2 | TGTGCCAGCAGCTTAGGAGAGAGATACGAGCAGTACTTC | CASSLGERYEQYF
. | TRBD1 | TRBJ2-3 | TRBV2 | TGTGCCAGCAGCGGCCGGGACAGGGGAACGGATACGCAGTATTTT | CASSGRDRGTDTQYF
. | TRBD1 | TRBJ2-3 | TRBV7-9 | TGTGCCAGCAGTCTCGGGACAGGGCTTTCCCCAGATACGCAGTATTTT | CASSLGTGLSPDTQYF
. | . | TRBJ1-1 | TRBV27 | TGTGCCAGCAGCCACAGGGAAAGGGACACTGAAGCTTTCTTT | CASSHRERDTEAFF
. | TRBD2 | TRBJ2-2 | TRBV6-1 | TGTGCCAGCAGTGGACTAGCGGGAACTACCGGGGAGCTGTTTTTT | CASSGLAGTTGELFF
. | . | TRBJ2-7 | TRBV6-5 | TGTGCCAGCAGTTACTCGATGACCGAGCAGTACTTC | CASSYSMTEQYF
. | . | TRBJ2-5 | TRBV2 | TGTGCCAGCAGTATGACCCGCTGGGAGACCCAGTACTTC | CASSMTRWETQYF
. | . | TRBJ1-1 | TRBV6-6 | TGTGCCAGCAGTACAGGTGGGACTGAAGCTTTCTTT | CASSTGGTEAFF
. | TRBD2 | TRBJ2-7 | TRBV7-2 | TGTGCCAGCAGCTTAACTAGCGGCTACGAGCAGTACTTC | CASSLTSGYEQYF
. | . | TRBJ2-7 | TRBV6-1 | TGTGCCAGCAACGTGAATACAGGGAGCTACGAGCAGTACTTC | CASNVNTGSYEQYF
once | . | TRBJ2-5 | TRBV30 | TGTGCCTGGGGGGGCGGGTGGCAAGAGACCCAGTACTTC | CAWGGGWQETQYF
. | . | TRBJ1-1 | TRBV30 | TGTGCCTGGGCCAGGGGCTTGGGCACTGAAGCTTTCTTT | CAWARGLGTEAFF
. | . | TRBJ1-1 | TRBV28 | TGTGCCAGCAGCCGTCAGGTCTTCTCTTACACTGAAGCTTTCTTT | CASSRQVFSYTEAFF
. | . | TRBJ2-5 | TRBV5-4 | TGTGCCAGCAGCAGGGACATAGAGCAAGAGACCCAGTACTTC | CASSRDIEQETQYF
. | TRBD1 | TRBJ1-1 | TRBV5-1 | TGCGCCAGCAGCTGGACCGGGACAGGGGACTTAAACACTGAAGCTTTCTTT | CASSWTGTGDLNTEAFF
. | TRBD2 | TRBJ2-1 | TRBV5-4 | TGTGCCAGCAGCTTGGGGGGCGGGAGCTCCTACAATGAGCAGTTCTTC | CASSLGGGSSYNEQFF
. | TRBD1 | TRBJ1-5 | TRBV19 | TGTGCCACTAGACAGGGGTATCAGCCCCAGCATTTT | CATRQGYQPQHF
. | TRBD1 | TRBJ2-7 | TRBV18 | TGTGCCAGCTCACCGGGACAGGGGGCCTTTTCCTACGAGCAGTACTTC | CASSPGQGAFSYEQYF
. | TRBD2 | TRBJ2-5 | TRBV5-1 | TGCGCCAGCAGCTTGGGGACTAGCGGGGGTCAAGAGACCCAGTACTTC | CASSLGTSGGQETQYF
. | . | TRBJ2-1 | TRBV5-4 | TGTGCCAGCAGCTTGGGTGTCACAGGGAATTACAATGAGCAGTTCTTC | CASSLGVTGNYNEQFF
. | TRBD1 | TRBJ1-6 | TRBV28 | TGTGCCAGCAGTTGGGGACAGAGAGGGGTCTATAATTCACCCCTCCACTTT | CASSWGQRGVYNSPLHF
. | . | TRBJ1-2 | TRBV6-5 | TGTGCCAGCAGCTTGGGGCGAGAGTTCTATGGCTACACCTTC | CASSLGREFYGYTF
once | . | TRBJ2-7 | TRBV2 | TGTGCCAGCAGTGAAGTCGGAGGGGGCCAACTCTCGCAGTACTTC | CASSEVGGGQLSQYF
. | . | TRBJ1-1 | TRBV29-1 | TGCAGCGTAGTCCCTCAGCAGGGAACGAACACTGAAGCTTTCTTT | CSVVPQQGTNTEAFF
. | TRBD2 | TRBJ2-1 | TRBV9 | TGTGCCAGCAGCGTAGCATTAGCGGGGGGGCATGAGCAGTTCTTC | CASSVALAGGHEQFF
. | TRBD2 | TRBJ2-1 | TRBV4-3 | TGCGCCAGCAGCCACGAGACTAGCGGAGTATACAATGAGCAGTTCTTC | CASSHETSGVYNEQFF
. | . | TRBJ2-2 | TRBV5-4 | TGTGCCAGCAGCTTACCTCAGAGAGGGAACACCGGGGAGCTGTTTTTT | CASSLPQRGNTGELFF
. | . | TRBJ2-5 | TRBV15 | TGTGCCACCAGCAGAACCACTAGCTTCGGGGAGACCCAGTACTTC | CATSRTTSFGETQYF
once | . | TRBJ2-7 | TRBV21-1 | TGTGCCAGCAGCAAAGATAAGGGCAGTACCTACGAGCAGTACTTC | CASSKDKGSTYEQYF
. | . | TRBJ1-1 | TRBV29-1 | TGCAGCGTTGAAAAAATGGCTGATAGTGAAGCTTTCTTT | CSVEKMADSEAFF
. | TRBD1 | TRBJ1-2 | TRBV29-1 | TGCAGCGTTGTGACAGGGTCCCTAGGCTACACCTTC | CSVVTGSLGYTF
. | . | TRBJ1-3 | TRBV29-1 | TGCAGCGTTGATTCGGCAGTAGGGAACACCATATATTTT | CSVDSAVGNTIYF
. | . | TRBJ1-1 | TRBV28 | TGTGCCAGCAGTTTTGGCTTTCGGCAGGGTCTTAGGGCTTTCTTT | CASSFGFRQGLRAFF
. | . | TRBJ2-7 | TRBV5-6 | TGTGCCAGCACCAAAGGAGCGGGCTACGAGCAGTACTTC | CASTKGAGYEQYF
. | . | TRBJ1-5 | TRBV18 | TGTGCCAGCTCACCACGAGACCGTAGCAATCAGCCCCAGCATTTT | CASSPRDRSNQPQHF
once | TRBD1 | TRBJ1-2 | TRBV7-2 | TGTGCCAGCAGCTTAGCTAGACAGGGGGCCTATGGCTACACCTTC | CASSLARQGAYGYTF
. | . | TRBJ2-7 | TRBV6-1 | TGTGCCAGCAGTGCCCCCCTCGACATCGGGCAGTACTTC | CASSAPLDIGQYF
. | TRBD1 | TRBJ1-1 | TRBV25-1 | TGTGCCAGCAGGCCGGACAGGGTGAACACTGAAGCTTTCTTT | CASRPDRVNTEAFF
few | . | TRBJ1-5 | TRBV19 | TGTGCCAGTAGTATAGGGTTTCAGGGGTTCAACGACCTTAGCAATCAGCCCCAGCATTTT | CASSIGFQGFNDLSNQPQHF
few | . | TRBJ1-3 | TRBV6-1 | TGTGCCAGCAGTGAAGCGCAGTACTCTGGAAACACCATATATTTT | CASSEAQYSGNTIYF
. | TRBD1 | TRBJ2-2 | TRBV30 | TGTGCCTGGAGGAAGACAGGGGCCGGGGAGCTGTTTTTT | CAWRKTGAGELFF
. | TRBD1 | TRBJ2-6 | TRBV28 | TGTGCCAGCAGTTTCCGGGACAGACTACCCTCGGGGGCCAACGTCCTGACTTTC | CASSFRDRLPSGANVLTF
. | . | TRBJ2-7 | TRBV6-6 | TGTGCCAGTACAGACTGGAACGAGCAGTACTTC | CASTDWNEQYF
. | . | TRBJ2-5 | TRBV25-1 | TGTGCCAGCAGTGCAGGGCCCCTTGAGACCCAGTACTTC | CASSAGPLETQYF